The clone carrying this T cell receptor beta chain was found a few times. No antigen is known for it. These data belong to a study of post-analysis software for immune sequencing data. Whole-study findings and limits: Included in a set of a few TRBV segments more frequent in patients than controls were TRBV5-6, TRBV5-1 and TRBV20-1. Samples made in the same batch grouped tightly together by F measure.

Prepared libraries of TCR beta cDNA carried unique molecular identifiers. Via MiXCR, TCRdb re-called the PCR reads, giving one row per CDR3 protein. The sample has 750,000 to 950,000 distinct CDR3 sequences, roughly 58% seen once. The CDR3 extends over 13 amino acids. V was shortened by 2 bases and J by 10 bases, with 15 bases between the two germline ends. Per germline, CDR1 MNHEY and CDR2 SMNVEV (reference sequence). The chain recombines TRBV27 with TRBJ2-7; unclear D gene. The receptor's source is a girl under 18 with multiple sclerosis. Sample: blood. The DNA for the CDR3 is TGTGCCAGCAGTTTACTATCAGGTCGGCTCCAGTACTTC. The encoded protein is CASSLLSGRLQYF.